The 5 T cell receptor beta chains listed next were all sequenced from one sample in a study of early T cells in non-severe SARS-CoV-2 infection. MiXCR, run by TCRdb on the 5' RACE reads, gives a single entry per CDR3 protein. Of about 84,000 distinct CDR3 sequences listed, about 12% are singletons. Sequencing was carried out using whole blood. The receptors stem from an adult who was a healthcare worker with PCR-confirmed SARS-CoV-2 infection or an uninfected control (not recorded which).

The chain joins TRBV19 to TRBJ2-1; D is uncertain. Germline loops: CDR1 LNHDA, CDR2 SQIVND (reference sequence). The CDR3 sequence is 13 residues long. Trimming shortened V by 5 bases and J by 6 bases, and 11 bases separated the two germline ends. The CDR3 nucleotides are TGTGCCAGTAGTCAAGCCGATGGCAATGAGCAGTTCTTC. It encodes CASSQADGNEQFF.

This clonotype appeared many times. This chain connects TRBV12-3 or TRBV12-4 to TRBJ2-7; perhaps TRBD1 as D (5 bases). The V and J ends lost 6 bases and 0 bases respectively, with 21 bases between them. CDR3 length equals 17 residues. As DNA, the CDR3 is TGTGCCAGCAGCCCCTTGGGGCGGACCCAAAGCTCCTACGAGCAGTACTTC. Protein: CASSPLGRTQSSYEQYF.

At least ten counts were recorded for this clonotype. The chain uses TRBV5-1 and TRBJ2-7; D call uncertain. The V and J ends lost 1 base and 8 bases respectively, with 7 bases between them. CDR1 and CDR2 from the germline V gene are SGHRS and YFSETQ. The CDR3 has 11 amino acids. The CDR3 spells CASSLSDKQYF. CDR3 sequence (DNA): TGCGCCAGCAGCTTGAGTGACAAGCAGTACTTC.

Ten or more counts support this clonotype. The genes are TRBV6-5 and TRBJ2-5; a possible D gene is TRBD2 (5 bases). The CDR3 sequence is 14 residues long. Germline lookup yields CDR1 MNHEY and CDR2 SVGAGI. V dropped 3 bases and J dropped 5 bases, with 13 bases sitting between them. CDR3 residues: CASSYGPSLETQYF. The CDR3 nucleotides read TGTGCCAGCAGTTATGGCCCTAGCTTGGAGACCCAGTACTTC.

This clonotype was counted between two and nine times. As DNA, the CDR3 is TGTGCCAGCAGGGAATTTACAGCGGGTCCCGCCTACGAGCAGTACTTC. It codes for CASREFTAGPAYEQYF. The chain carries TRBV2 and TRBJ2-7, with a weak D call TRBD2 (6 bases). With 6 bases removed from V and 2 bases from J, the gap between germline ends came to 20 bases. The CDR3 runs 16 residues. Germline lookup yields CDR1 SNHLY and CDR2 FYNNEI. The full variable domain, its missing parts supplied by reference TRBV2 and TRBJ2-7, is EPEVTQTPSHQVTQMGQEVILRCVPISNHLYFYWYRQILGQKVEFLVSFYNNEISEKSEIFDDQFSVERPDGSNFTLKIRSTKLEDSAMYFCASREFTAGPAYEQYFGPGTRLTVT.